Here is one T cell receptor beta chain with its context. The data stem from a study of CD8 T cells in Susac syndrome. The CDR3 is made up of 14 amino acids. Per germline, CDR1 SGHAT and CDR2 FQNNGV. V lost 5 bases and J lost 7, with 15 bases in between. The RNA, 0.5 to 1 ug, was put through reverse transcription using random hexamers. It was immunoSEQ multiplex PCR that amplified TCR beta CDR3 across 54 Vbeta and 13 Jbeta. TCRdb itself ran the immunoSEQ multiplex PCR reads through MiXCR, one entry per CDR3 protein. The sample has about 300,000 distinct CDR3 sequences, over 75% seen once; the top ten hold 0.2% to 0.25%.

This sequence was found in a human donor with multiple sclerosis. Sequenced sample: CD8+ T cells from PBMCs. The chain recombines TRBV11-2 with TRBJ2-1; D remains ambiguous. The CDR3 loop reads CASSPPLGPNEQFF. The CDR3 bases are TGTGCCAGCAGCCCACCCTTAGGGCCTAATGAGCAGTTCTTC.